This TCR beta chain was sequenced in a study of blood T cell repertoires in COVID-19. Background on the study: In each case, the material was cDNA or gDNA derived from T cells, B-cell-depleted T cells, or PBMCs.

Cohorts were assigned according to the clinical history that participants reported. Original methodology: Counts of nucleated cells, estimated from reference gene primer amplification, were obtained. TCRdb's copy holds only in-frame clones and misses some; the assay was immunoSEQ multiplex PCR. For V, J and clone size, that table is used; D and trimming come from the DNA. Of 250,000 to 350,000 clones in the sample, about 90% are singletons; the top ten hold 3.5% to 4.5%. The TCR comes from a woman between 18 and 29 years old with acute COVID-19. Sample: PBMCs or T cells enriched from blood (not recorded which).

CDR3 loop: CASTPGQGTEAFF. The CDR3 nucleotides are TGTGCCAGCACCCCGGGACAGGGGACTGAAGCTTTCTTT. The rearrangement uses TRBV6-5 and TRBJ1-1; 10 bases are shared with TRBD1. The CDR3 is 13 amino acids. CDR1 and CDR2 (germline): MNHEY, SVGAGI. The V and J ends lost 7 bases and 5 bases, in that order; junction bases with no gene match: 4.